This TCR beta chain emerged from a study of vaccination and CD4 T cells after COVID-19. Indicated treatment: approximately 9-day PBMC culture with coronavirus spike peptide pools or control peptides (ViraFEST assay). V lost 3 bases to trimming and J lost 6 bases; unmatched junction nucleotides: 12. CDR1 and CDR2 (germline): SGHVS, FNYEAQ. This CDR3 is 16 amino acids long. Comment on this clonotype: Its specificity is not known.

With the Oncomine TCR Beta short-read assay, DNA from cultured CD4+ T cells was sequenced. TCRdb passed the PCR reads through MiXCR, listing each CDR3 protein once. Among some 10,000 distinct CDR3 sequences, about 50% were seen once, and the ten largest hold more than 20%. The V gene is TRBV7-6, the J gene TRBJ2-3, with TRBD2 identical over 7 bases. The TCR sequence derives from a human donor who had recovered from COVID-19. Material: CD4+ T cells from blood, cultured in vitro. CDR3 DNA: TGTGCCAGCAGCTTGAACCCTAGCGGATACCAGGATACGCAGTATTTT. Residues: CASSLNPSGYQDTQYF. The whole variable domain, filled in from reference TRBV7-6 and TRBJ2-3, reads GAGVSQSPRYKVTKRGQDVALRCDPISGHVSLYWYRQALGQGPEFLTYFNYEAQQDKSGLPNDRFSAERPEGSISTLTIQRTEQRDSAMYRCASSLNPSGYQDTQYFGPGTRLTVL.